This is a list of T cell receptor beta chains from one sample in a study of shared clonotypes between healthy human individuals. Method: immunoSEQ multiplex PCR; TCRdb's copy keeps in-frame clones and lacks some. The data hold approximately 740,000 clones, with approximately 74% observed a single time. Sequencing was carried out using memory CD4+ T cells sorted from blood. The source of these receptors is a woman in her twenties or thirties in good health. Both conserved end residues are part of each CDR3. Fields, in order: CDR3 protein, CDR3 DNA, J gene, D gene, clone size, V gene, CDR3 length. A D gene is named only where the DNA matches it firmly. Clone size is not always given. Where it is, it says once, few, many or a class for expanded clones.

CDR3: CASSLEYAGSNEKLFF
DNA: TGCGCCAGCAGCTTGGAGTATGCGGGAAGTAATGAAAAACTGTTTTTT
J: TRBJ1-4
D: .
size: .
V: TRBV5-1
length: 16

CDR3: CASSFGGDEQFF
DNA: TGCGCCAGCAGCTTCGGGGGCGATGAGCAGTTCTTC
J: TRBJ2-1
D: .
size: .
V: TRBV5-1
length: 12

CDR3: CAWKKVAGDYEQYF
DNA: TGTGCCTGGAAAAAGGTAGCGGGAGATTACGAGCAGTACTTC
J: TRBJ2-7
D: TRBD2
size: few
V: TRBV30
length: 14

CDR3: CASSLDPNEQFF
DNA: TGCGCCAGCAGCTTGGATCCCAATGAGCAGTTCTTC
J: TRBJ2-1
D: .
size: .
V: TRBV5-1
length: 12

CDR3: CASSVQALNTEAFF
DNA: TGTGCCAGCAGTGTACAGGCTCTGAACACTGAAGCTTTCTTT
J: TRBJ1-1
D: .
size: .
V: TRBV6-6
length: 14

CDR3: CASSLRGNQPQHF
DNA: TGTGCCAGCAGCTTAAGGGGCAATCAGCCCCAGCATTTT
J: TRBJ1-5
D: .
size: .
V: TRBV7-6
length: 13

CDR3: CASSLAGSQREYTGELFF
DNA: TGCGCCAGCAGCTTGGCCGGTAGCCAGCGGGAGTACACCGGGGAGCTGTTTTTT
J: TRBJ2-2
D: TRBD2
size: .
V: TRBV5-1
length: 18

CDR3: CASKSSTDTQYF
DNA: TGTGCCAGCAAGTCCTCCACAGATACGCAGTATTTT
J: TRBJ2-3
D: .
size: .
V: TRBV6-6
length: 12

CDR3: CASSTRDVSVGELFF
DNA: TGCGCCAGCAGTACCCGGGACGTTTCCGTGGGGGAGCTGTTTTTT
J: TRBJ2-2
D: .
size: .
V: TRBV5-1
length: 15

CDR3: CASSFGPGNQPQHF
DNA: TGTGCCAGCAGTTTCGGCCCAGGGAATCAGCCCCAGCATTTT
J: TRBJ1-5
D: .
size: .
V: TRBV27
length: 14